The 5 T cell receptor beta chains below come from one sample, sequenced in a study of Ad26.COV2.S vaccination and SARS-CoV-2 variants. Treatment meaning: about 20 received Ad26.COV2.S at low or high dose, single or two shots; roughly 5 received placebo; per-sample allocation not given. Sampling was performed 63 days after the first vaccine or placebo injection. Data came from immunoSEQ multiplex PCR; TCRdb stores just in-frame clones and leaves some out. This table has around 420,000 clones, approximately 87% appearing once. The sample consisted of peripheral blood, taken in a trial of Ad26.COV2.S vaccine versus placebo. The receptor set was obtained from a person aged 18-65 years who received the Ad26.COV2.S COVID-19 vaccine or a placebo.

This rearrangement joins TRBV19 to TRBJ2-5; TRBD1 aligns across 8 bases. CDR3 size: 15 residues. Germline V gene lookup returns CDR1 LNHDA and CDR2 SQIVND (reference sequence). V shed 5 bases and J 1 base; nucleotides not matched to a gene: 6. The CDR3 DNA sequence: TGTGCCAGTAGTTCCGGGACAGGTTCCCAAGAGACCCAGTACTTC. Residues: CASSSGTGSQETQYF.

The sample holds a few counts of this clone. V and J are TRBV24-1 and TRBJ2-1, with D possibly matching TRBD2 (6 bases). The CDR3 totals 13 residues. Germline values: CDR1 KGHDR, CDR2 SFDVKD. The germline V and J ends were trimmed by 2 bases and 12 bases, with 13 bases remaining between them. CDR3 region: CATSDWGEPAQFF. The CDR3 bases are TGTGCCACCAGTGATTGGGGGGAGCCTGCGCAGTTCTTC.

The chain combines TRBV4-1 with TRBJ2-3; D might be TRBD2 (6 bases). The CDR3 covers 16 residues. The germline gives CDR1 MGHRA, CDR2 YSYEKL. Trimming removed 2 bases at V and 6 bases at J, with 18 bases between. CDR3 nucleotide sequence: TGCGCCAGCAGCCAACCCGGGAGATCTGTCAGGGATACGCAGTATTTT. It encodes CASSQPGRSVRDTQYF.

J is TRBJ1-3 and V is TRBV5-5; 10 bases are shared with TRBD1. CDR3 length equals 16 residues. The ends lost 4 bases at V and 2 bases at J; junction bases unmatched: 6. Germline V gene sequence: CDR1 SGHKS, CDR2 YYEKEE (reference sequence). CDR3 sequence (DNA): TGTGCCAGCAGCCGAGACAGGGGGCTTACTGGAAACACCATATATTTT. Translation gives CASSRDRGLTGNTIYF.

The chain recombines TRBV5-1 with TRBJ2-1, with 10 bases matching TRBD2. CDR1 is SGHRS and CDR2 is YFSETQ in the germline V gene. The CDR3 extends over 16 amino acids. The junction had 8 bases not matched to a gene; V was cut back by 0 bases and J by 8 bases. CDR3 region: CASSLVSGGALDEQFF. CDR3 coding DNA: TGCGCCAGCAGCTTGGTGAGCGGGGGGGCCTTAGATGAGCAGTTCTTC.